A single sample gave rise to the 17 T cell receptor beta chains below, sequenced in a study of long-term antiretroviral therapy in people with HIV. At the survey level, the v3.0 immunoSEQ assay was run. The method was immunoSEQ multiplex PCR; TCRdb's version includes in-frame clones alone and lacks a portion of them. Among over 25,000 clones listed, around 97% were seen once. Specimen: unsorted PBMCs, collected 7.6 years after starting antiretroviral therapy. The source is a man in his thirties or forties with HIV.

This clone has just one count. The chain combines TRBV19 with TRBJ1-3; tentatively, D is TRBD1 (5 bases). The V gene's germline CDR1 is LNHDA and CDR2 SQIVND (reference sequence). V was pared by 5 bases and J by 4 bases, with 9 bases between. The CDR3 is 13 residues long. The CDR3 spells CASSGDGGNTIYF. The CDR3 DNA follows: TGTGCCAGTAGTGGGGACGGCGGAAACACCATATATTTT.

This chain connects TRBV30 to TRBJ2-7; maybe TRBD2 (6 bases). The CDR3 consists of 14 residues. V was trimmed by 5 bases and J by 3 bases, leaving 17 bases between them. In germline, CDR1 is GTSNPN, CDR2 SVGIG (reference sequence). The CDR3 coding sequence is TGTGCCTGGGGTCACCGGGACTCACTCTACGAGCAGTACTTC. Residues: CAWGHRDSLYEQYF.

This clone was detected only once. The same CDR3 arises from other DNA sequences in this sample as well. This chain uses TRBV30 with TRBJ2-5; D is undetermined. The CDR3 sequence is 11 residues long. CDR1 is GTSNPN, CDR2 SVGIG, per germline (reference sequence). Trimming removed 4 bases at V and 2 bases at J, with 5 bases between. In DNA, the CDR3 is TGTGCCTGGACAGTTCAAGAGACCCAGTACTTC. Its protein is CAWTVQETQYF.

This chain uses TRBV30 with TRBJ2-2; D ambiguous. This CDR3 has 13 residues. CDR1 GTSNPN and CDR2 SVGIG come from the germline V gene (reference sequence). V was trimmed by 0 bases and J by 3 bases, leaving 5 bases between them. CDR3 nucleotides: TGTGCCTGGAGTGTTGGTGACACCGGGGAGCTGTTTTTT. It translates to CAWSVGDTGELFF.

The rearrangement uses TRBV5-6 and TRBJ2-3; no reliable D call. Germline CDR1 SGHDT, CDR2 YYEEEE. The CDR3 runs to 14 residues. V lost 5 bases to trimming and J lost 2 bases, with 12 bases between them. The CDR3 DNA reads TGTGCCAGCAGGATGGACCAGGACACAGATACGCAGTATTTT. It yields the protein CASRMDQDTDTQYF.

This clone appeared a few times. As DNA, the CDR3 is TGCAGCGTTGAGAGTCTGGGACCGCCAAACTATGGCTACACCTTC. Translation: CSVESLGPPNYGYTF. The genes are TRBV29-1 and TRBJ1-2, with a weak D call TRBD1 (5 bases). The germline V gene encodes CDR1 SQVTM and CDR2 ANQGSEA. Trimming removed 3 bases from V and 2 bases from J, with 16 bases in between. The CDR3 sequence is 15 residues long. The full variable domain, completed using reference TRBV29-1 and TRBJ1-2, is SAVISQKPSRDICQRGTSLTIQCQVDSQVTMMFWYRQQPGQSLTLIATANQGSEATYESGFVIDKFPISRPNLTFSTLTVSNMSPEDSSIYLCSVESLGPPNYGYTFGSGTRLTVV.

The chain has TRBV2 and TRBJ1-1; 7 nucleotides match TRBD1. The CDR3 consists of 15 residues. CDR1 and CDR2 from the germline V gene are SNHLY and FYNNEI. The junction had 4 bases not matched to a gene; V was cut back by 3 bases and J by 0 bases. The CDR3 nucleotides read TGTGCCAGCAGTGATCGGGGGACAGTGAACACTGAAGCTTTCTTT. Amino acid sequence: CASSDRGTVNTEAFF.

This chain links TRBV9 with TRBJ2-1, with D uncertain. Germline V gene data show CDR1 as SGDLS and CDR2 as YYNGEE. This CDR3 spans 14 amino acids. V lost 3 bases, J lost 8 bases, and 15 bases lay in between. The CDR3 DNA reads as TGTGCCAGCAGCGCACTAAGCTCCGGCGATGAGCAGTTCTTC. Protein: CASSALSSGDEQFF.

The rearrangement links TRBV19 to TRBJ1-4; tentative D call: TRBD1 (5 bases). CDR1 is LNHDA and CDR2 is SQIVND in the germline V gene (reference sequence). V was trimmed by 5 bases and J by 4 bases, leaving 14 bases between them. This CDR3 region has 15 residues. Here the CDR3 DNA reads TGTGCCAGTAGTCCACCGGGACGGATTAATGAAAAACTGTTTTTT. It codes for CASSPPGRINEKLFF.

The chain uses TRBV5-6 and TRBJ2-5, with 7 bases that match TRBD1. Germline V gene data show CDR1 as SGHDT and CDR2 as YYEEEE. V lost 6 bases, J lost 5 bases, and 7 bases stayed unmatched. The CDR3 extends over 13 amino acids. CDR3 DNA sequence: TGTGCCAGCACCCCGGGCAGGGGGGAGACCCAGTACTTC. Its translation: CASTPGRGETQYF. The complete variable domain, with remaining parts taken from reference TRBV5-6 and TRBJ2-5, reads DAGVTQSPTHLIKTRGQQVTLRCSPKSGHDTVSWYQQALGQGPQFIFQYYEEEERQRGNFPDRFSGHQFPNYSSELNVNALLLGDSALYLCASTPGRGETQYFGPGTRLLVL.

CDR3 loop: CASSLRQRGLFYNEQFF. The CDR3 DNA is TGTGCCAGCAGCTTAAGGCAGCGGGGCCTCTTCTACAATGAGCAGTTCTTC. The chain is built from TRBV7-6 and TRBJ2-1; 7 bases align to TRBD2. The germline CDR1 and CDR2 sequences are SGHVS and FNYEAQ. V shed 2 bases, J shed 3 bases, and the junction held 10 bases outside the gene matches. The CDR3 consists of 17 residues.

The CDR3 region is CASSPGPPLFEQYF. The CDR3, as DNA: TGTGCCAGCAGCCCCGGTCCTCCCCTTTTCGAGCAGTACTTC. The chain uses TRBV7-2 and TRBJ2-7; D ambiguous. The ends were cut back, 5 bases at V and 6 bases at J, with 17 bases in the middle. The CDR3 totals 14 residues. The germline V gene encodes CDR1 SGHTA and CDR2 FQGNSA.

The chain couples TRBV9 to TRBJ2-7, with TRBD2 identical over 11 bases. The germline V gene encodes CDR1 SGDLS and CDR2 YYNGEE. Germline trimming cut 4 bases from V and 5 bases from J; bases unmatched to any gene: 5. The CDR3 runs 14 residues. This CDR3 is CASSPSGGRHEQYF. The DNA of the CDR3 is TGTGCCAGCAGCCCTAGCGGGGGGCGCCACGAGCAGTACTTC.

The chain employs TRBV30 and TRBJ2-2; a weak D match, TRBD2 (5 bases). Germline V gives CDR1 GTSNPN, CDR2 SVGIG (reference sequence). V was trimmed by 0 bases and J by 2 bases, leaving 13 bases between them. The CDR3 runs 16 residues. The CDR3 reads CAWSVRSGPNTGELFF. DNA for the CDR3: TGTGCCTGGAGTGTAAGGAGCGGACCCAACACCGGGGAGCTGTTTTTT.

This clone was seen a single time. J is TRBJ1-2 and V is TRBV9; maybe TRBD1 (5 bases). V was shortened by 4 bases and J by 5 bases, with 18 bases between the two germline ends. This CDR3 spans 15 amino acids. Germline CDR1 reads SGDLS; CDR2 reads YYNGEE. This CDR3 reads CASSPRDLHGYGYTF. CDR3 DNA: TGTGCCAGCAGCCCCCGGGACCTACATGGGTATGGCTACACCTTC.

This clone was seen a single time. The chain couples TRBV5-1 to TRBJ2-2; D perhaps matches TRBD2 (5 bases). This CDR3 comprises 16 residues. V shed 3 bases and J shed 1 base, with 13 bases lying between them. Germline lookup yields CDR1 SGHRS and CDR2 YFSETQ. The CDR3 sequence is CASSYPPGGNTGELFF. In DNA, the CDR3 is TGCGCCAGCAGCTACCCCCCAGGAGGGAACACCGGGGAGCTGTTTTTT. Full variable domain (rest looked up from reference TRBV5-1 and TRBJ2-2): KAGVTQTPRYLIKTRGQQVTLSCSPISGHRSVSWYQQTPGQGLQFLFEYFSETQRNKGNFPGRFSGRQFSNSRSEMNVSTLELGDSALYLCASSYPPGGNTGELFFGEGSRLTVL.

The chain combines TRBV25-1 with TRBJ1-1, with 11 bases matching TRBD1. The CDR3 covers 17 residues. CDR1 and CDR2 (germline): MGHDK, SYGVNS. V was clipped by 4 bases and J by 4 bases; unmatched bases: 11. CDR3: CASSALRAGTGGTEAFF. CDR3 DNA sequence: TGTGCCAGCAGTGCTCTTAGGGCCGGGACAGGGGGCACTGAAGCTTTCTTT. The whole variable domain, remainder taken from reference TRBV25-1 and TRBJ1-1, is EADIYQTPRYLVIGTGKKITLECSQTMGHDKMYWYQQDPGMELHLIHYSYGVNSTEKGDLSSESTVSRIRTEHFPLTLESARPSHTSQYLCASSALRAGTGGTEAFFGQGTRLTVV.